Below, one T cell receptor beta chain is given with its context. One entry per CDR3 protein, called by TCRdb with MiXCR from the RT-PCR reads. In the table there are almost 700,000 distinct CDR3 sequences, 13% to 15% of which are singletons. With V trimmed by 0 bases and J by 3 bases, 8 bases remained unmatched. This CDR3 region has 16 residues. CDR1 and CDR2 (germline): DFQATT, SNEGSKA (reference sequence). The chain combines TRBV20-1 with TRBJ2-1, with 7 nucleotides matching TRBD2. Sequencing input: memory CD4+ T cells from blood. The receptor comes from a female donor in good health, serving as a healthy control. The CDR3 DNA reads as TGCAGTGCTAGAGATATCGCGGGAGATCACTACAATGAGCAGTTCTTC. It specifies CSARDIAGDHYNEQFF.